This record covers a single T cell receptor (beta chain). Its antigen is unknown. Base qualities were left out, and no much larger clone turns up one base away. The CDR3 regions of human TCRbeta chains were subjected to immunosequencing. The paper's processing steps were these. TCRs in the repertoires were matched against a reference library of SARS-CoV-2-specific TCRs that had been generated with the MIRA antigen-specificity platform. Breadth was defined as the fraction of unique TCRs that were SARS-CoV-2-associated. Depth was defined as the fraction of total T cells that were SARS-CoV-2-associated. Using the MIRA data, each spike-specific TCR was mapped to the spike region that the TCR reacts to and placed in a CD4 or CD8 class. Log10-transformed breadth and depth values were compared by one-way ANOVA with Sidak's multiple comparisons tests. TCRdb re-hosts the immuneACCESS table, in-frame sequences only. Its copies lack some clones; in the studies checked, an unresolved V gene accounts for under half of them, and the cause for the rest is not known. V and J calls and clone size follow that table, whereas D and trimming were derived from the DNA. Counted in this sample were some 99,000 clones; roughly 87% of them appeared once. The top ten clones comprise roughly 5.3% of the sample.

According to the study, the label for this sample's time point signals: baseline before first vaccination. Vaccinee samples were obtained from the UK trials COV001 and COV002, which included a single-blind randomized controlled phase 2/3 trial of AZD1222 (ChAdOx1 nCoV-19) in healthy adults. For TCRbeta chain sequencing, PBMC samples were collected from trial participants at day 0 and at day 28 after the second dose. The data were obtained in a study of T cell responses to AZD1222 COVID-19 vaccine (dated by TCRdb to about 2021). As for the study more broadly: AZD1222 recipients with second doses at about 4 weeks or about 12 weeks were pooled, because spike-specific TCR depth and breadth did not differ between schedules. Trial participants were enrolled by age into 18-55, 56-69 and 70-plus year subgroups, with about 150, 27 and 61 TCR-sequenced participants respectively. A total of 230 to 250 trial participants underwent TCR sequencing, of whom approximately 210 received two doses of AZD1222 and 26 received two doses of the MenACWY control vaccine.

Looking up the germline V gene (reference sequence) yields CDR1 LNHDA and CDR2 SQIVND. V is cut by 8 bases and J by 1 base, and the space between the germline ends is 14 bases. The CDR3 sequence holds 15 residues, the cysteine and phenylalanine included. Just the 45-base CDR3 DNA is kept, in frame starting at base 1. The study at large found these results: Spike-specific TCR breadth and depth rose significantly after two AZD1222 doses compared with day 0 and with MenACWY recipients. Nearly half of unique spike-specific TCRs reportedly recognized epitopes outside regions mutated in the B.1.351 and B.1.1.7 variants. CD4 TCRs associated with the vaccine covered the entire spike protein, and the dominant responses were in regions 160-218 and 743-854. Conclusions about previously exposed vaccinees are limited, since just six AZD1222 recipients were seropositive for SARS-CoV-2 at baseline. In the small 56-69-year group, the increase in depth fell short of significance, most likely because of low power. Because no day 14 peak-response samples were available, the repertoires could be characterized only after the peak T cell response. Participants were mostly white British and included more females than males, and it was suggested by the authors that clonal diversity may have been underestimated.

This specimen was peripheral blood, taken on day 0 of AZD1222 vaccination. The receptor was isolated from an adult in good health. The receptor chain draws on TRBV19 and TRBJ2-2; there is no confident call for the D gene. The CDR3 region: CASAPGLRNTGELFF. The DNA sequence reads TGTGCCAGTGCCCCCGGGCTAAGGAACACCGGGGAGCTGTTTTTT.